This T cell receptor beta chain emerged from a study of T cell clonotyping in hematopoietic cell transplantation. The CDR3 is 17 amino acids. Germline trimming cut 4 bases from V and 0 bases from J; bases unmatched to any gene: 5. Germline V lookup: CDR1 MGHRA, CDR2 YSYEKL. Concerning this clone itself: Other DNA sequences from this sample encode an identical CDR3 as well.

Here immunoSEQ multiplex PCR was the method, and the copy in TCRdb shows in-frame clones only, minus some. Here the sample spans 15,000 to 20,000 clones, approximately 79% being singletons. V usage is TRBV4-1 and J usage is TRBJ2-3; TRBD2 agrees at 12 bases. Material for sequencing was peripheral blood mononuclear cells. The sequence was obtained from a man aged 55 to 70 in good health. Some clones in this sample may be carry-over from other donors' samples. The CDR3, as DNA: TGCGCCAGCAGCCCCTACGGACTAGCGGGGAGCACAGATACGCAGTATTTT. Translation gives CASSPYGLAGSTDTQYF.